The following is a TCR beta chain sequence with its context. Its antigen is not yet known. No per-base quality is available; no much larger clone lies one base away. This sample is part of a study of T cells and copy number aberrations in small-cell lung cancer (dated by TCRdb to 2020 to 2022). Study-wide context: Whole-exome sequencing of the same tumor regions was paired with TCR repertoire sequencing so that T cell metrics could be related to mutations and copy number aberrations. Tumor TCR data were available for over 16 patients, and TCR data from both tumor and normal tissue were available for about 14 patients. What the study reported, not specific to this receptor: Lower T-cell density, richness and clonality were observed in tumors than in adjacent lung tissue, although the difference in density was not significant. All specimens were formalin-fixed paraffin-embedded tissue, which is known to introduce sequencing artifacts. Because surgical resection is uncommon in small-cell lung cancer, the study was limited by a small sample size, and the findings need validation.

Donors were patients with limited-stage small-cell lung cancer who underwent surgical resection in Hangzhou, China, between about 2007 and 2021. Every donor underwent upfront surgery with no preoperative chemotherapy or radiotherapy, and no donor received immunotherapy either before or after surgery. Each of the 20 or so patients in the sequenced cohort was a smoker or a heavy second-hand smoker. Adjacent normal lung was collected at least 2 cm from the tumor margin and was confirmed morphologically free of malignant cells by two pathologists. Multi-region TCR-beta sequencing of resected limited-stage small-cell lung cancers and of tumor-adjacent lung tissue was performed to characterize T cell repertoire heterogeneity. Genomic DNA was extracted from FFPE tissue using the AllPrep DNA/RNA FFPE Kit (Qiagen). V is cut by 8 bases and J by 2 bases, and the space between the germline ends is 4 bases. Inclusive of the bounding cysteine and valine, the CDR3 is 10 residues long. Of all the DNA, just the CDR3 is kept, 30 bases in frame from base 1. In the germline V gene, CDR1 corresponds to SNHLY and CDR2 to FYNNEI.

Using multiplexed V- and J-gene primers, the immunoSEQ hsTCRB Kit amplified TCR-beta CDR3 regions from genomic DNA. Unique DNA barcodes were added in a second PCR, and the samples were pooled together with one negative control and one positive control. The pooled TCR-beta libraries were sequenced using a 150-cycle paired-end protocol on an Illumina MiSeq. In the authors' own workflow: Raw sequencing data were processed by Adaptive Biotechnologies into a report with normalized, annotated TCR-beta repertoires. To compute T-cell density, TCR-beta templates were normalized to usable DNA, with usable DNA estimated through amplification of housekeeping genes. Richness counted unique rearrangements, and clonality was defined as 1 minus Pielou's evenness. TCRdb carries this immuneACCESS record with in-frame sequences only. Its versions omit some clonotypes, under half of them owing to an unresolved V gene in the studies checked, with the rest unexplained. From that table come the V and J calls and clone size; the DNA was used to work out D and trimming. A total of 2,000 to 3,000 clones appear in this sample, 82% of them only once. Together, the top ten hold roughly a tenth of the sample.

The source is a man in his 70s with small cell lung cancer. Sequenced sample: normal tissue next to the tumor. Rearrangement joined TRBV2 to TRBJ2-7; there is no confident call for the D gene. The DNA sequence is TGTGCCAGCGGGACCTACGAGCAGTACGTC. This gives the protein CASGTYEQYV.